The next 31 T cell receptor beta chains were all read from a single sample in a study of T-cell reconstitution after alpha-beta-depleted transplantation in children. TCRbeta library construction was performed incorporating unique molecular identifiers. One entry per CDR3 protein results from TCRdb running MiXCR on the PCR reads. The table records hundreds of thousands of distinct CDR3 sequences, 15% to 20% of them present only once. Sample: PBMCs from the stem cell graft donor, taken from the stem cell graft. The origin of the receptors is a human donor who donated a stem cell graft to a child with acute lymphoblastic leukemia.

The chain combines TRBV5-1 with TRBJ2-1, with TRBD2 identical over 13 bases. The CDR3 is 17 residues long. After removal of 4 bases from V and 0 bases from J, the junction contained 4 bases not matched to a gene. Germline CDR1 SGHRS, CDR2 YFSETQ. This CDR3 reads CASSRGTSGTSYNEQFF. Here the CDR3 DNA reads TGCGCCAGCAGCCGTGGGACTAGCGGGACCTCCTACAATGAGCAGTTCTTC. Complete variable domain (other parts from reference TRBV5-1 and TRBJ2-1): KAGVTQTPRYLIKTRGQQVTLSCSPISGHRSVSWYQQTPGQGLQFLFEYFSETQRNKGNFPGRFSGRQFSNSRSEMNVSTLELGDSALYLCASSRGTSGTSYNEQFFGPGTRLTVL.

The V gene is TRBV30, the J gene TRBJ2-7, with D possibly called TRBD1 or TRBD2 (5 bases each). This CDR3 is built from 14 residues. Germline V gives CDR1 GTSNPN, CDR2 SVGIG (reference sequence). Trimming cost V 4 bases and J 3 bases, with 16 bases left between them. CDR3: CAWNRDEGNYEQYF. The CDR3 DNA reads as TGTGCCTGGAACCGGGACGAGGGCAACTACGAGCAGTACTTC. Filled out from reference TRBV30 and TRBJ2-7, the complete variable domain reads SQTIHQWPATLVQPVGSPLSLECTVEGTSNPNLYWYRQAAGRGLQLLFYSVGIGQISSEVPQNLSASRPQDRQFILSSKKLLLSDSGFYLCAWNRDEGNYEQYFGPGTRLTVT.

This clonotype was observed a few times. This chain uses TRBV5-1 with TRBJ2-7; D ambiguous. V was clipped by 0 bases and J by 2 bases, with 9 bases between them. CDR1 is SGHRS, CDR2 YFSETQ, per germline. The length of the CDR3 is 14 residues. The CDR3 nucleotides are TGCGCCAGCAGCTTGGCCACTAATGCCTACGAGCAGTACTTC. This codes for CASSLATNAYEQYF.

This clonotype has only a few counts. This rearrangement joins TRBV2 to TRBJ1-2; D is perhaps TRBD1 (5 bases). V was trimmed by 4 bases and J by 4 bases, leaving 10 bases between them. The CDR3 spans 13 residues. Germline CDR1 is SNHLY and CDR2 is FYNNEI. Here the CDR3 reads CASSVRGPYGYTF. The CDR3, as DNA: TGTGCCAGCAGTGTAAGGGGTCCCTATGGCTACACCTTC.

The V call is TRBV5-1, the J call TRBJ2-1; no clear D. Germline V gene sequence: CDR1 SGHRS, CDR2 YFSETQ. Deletions cut 0 bases from V and 9 bases from J, with 13 bases between. The CDR3 loop spans 14 amino acids. The CDR3 DNA reads TGCGCCAGCAGCTTGGCATCCGGTTGGGGTGAGCAGTTCTTC. The encoded protein is CASSLASGWGEQFF.

This clonotype was detected only a few times. The rearrangement joins TRBV19 to TRBJ1-1, with D maybe TRBD1 (6 bases). CDR1 is LNHDA, CDR2 SQIVND, per germline (reference sequence). V was trimmed by 6 bases and J by 1 base, leaving 12 bases between them. CDR3 length equals 14 residues. CDR3 nucleotide sequence: TGTGCCAGTAGACCGGGACAACCGAACACTGAAGCTTTCTTT. Encoded protein: CASRPGQPNTEAFF.

This clonotype occurred a few times. V usage is TRBV6-9 and J usage is TRBJ1-5; 8 bases are a match to TRBD1. Germline assignment: CDR1 MNHGY and CDR2 SVAAGI. This CDR3 comprises 16 residues. Trimming at V came to 0 bases and at J to 9 bases, leaving 10 bases not matched to a gene. Written as DNA, the CDR3 is TGTGCCAGCAGTTATTCCTTCGGACAGGGAGGTGGGCCCCAGCATTTT. Residues: CASSYSFGQGGGPQHF.

The J gene is TRBJ1-3, the V gene TRBV20-1, with a tentative D call TRBD1 (6 bases). Per germline, CDR1 DFQATT and CDR2 SNEGSKA (reference sequence). With 6 bases removed from V and 3 bases from J, the gap between germline ends came to 15 bases. CDR3 length: 14 residues. CDR3 bases: TGCAGTGCCCCGGAGTTGACAGGTGGAAACACCATATATTTT. Protein: CSAPELTGGNTIYF.

The V and J genes are TRBV7-2 and TRBJ2-1; 11 positions match TRBD2. The trim removed 3 bases at V and 8 bases at J, leaving 12 bases unmatched. Germline values: CDR1 SGHTA, CDR2 FQGNSA. The CDR3 sequence is 17 residues long. In DNA form, the CDR3 reads TGTGCCAGCAGCTTTACTAGCGGGAGCGACCCTCGGGATGAGCAGTTCTTC. Translating gives CASSFTSGSDPRDEQFF.

The rearrangement links TRBV27 to TRBJ1-6, with 8 bases matching TRBD1. The CDR3 length is 17 residues. Germline trimming cut 2 bases from V and 6 bases from J; bases unmatched to any gene: 9. CDR1 is MNHEY and CDR2 is SMNVEV in the germline V gene (reference sequence). DNA for the CDR3: TGTGCCAGCAGTTTAATGCAGGGGGCAACGGGTAATTCACCCCTCCACTTT. Its translation: CASSLMQGATGNSPLHF.

This sequence joins TRBV7-6 and TRBJ2-7; D is tentatively TRBD1 or TRBD2 (6 bases each). The V gene's germline CDR1 is SGHVS and CDR2 FNYEAQ. This CDR3 spans 12 amino acids. Trimming took off 6 bases at V and 9 bases at J, with 15 bases between the two ends. Written as DNA, the CDR3 is TGTGCCAGCAGTCCAGAGGGGGGTGGGCAGTACTTC. Its protein product is CASSPEGGGQYF.

This clonotype turned up a few times. This chain connects TRBV7-9 to TRBJ2-1; D unresolved. Trimming removed 8 bases at V and 5 bases at J, with 10 bases between. Germline CDR1 is SEHNR and CDR2 is FQNEAQ (reference sequence). CDR3 length equals 12 residues. CDR3 DNA sequence: TGTGCCAGCGGGCTAATGGACAATGAGCAGTTCTTC. Protein sequence: CASGLMDNEQFF.

This clonotype came up a few times. This sequence joins TRBV20-1 and TRBJ2-3, with 9 bases matching TRBD2. CDR3 length: 16 residues. V trimming: 0 bases; J trimming: 3 bases; junction bases outside the gene matches: 7. Germline loops: CDR1 DFQATT, CDR2 SNEGSKA (reference sequence). CDR3 loop: CSARDSLSGRTDTQYF. The CDR3 bases are TGCAGTGCTAGAGATTCCCTGAGCGGGAGGACAGATACGCAGTATTTT.

The chain couples TRBV20-1 to TRBJ2-3, with TRBD2 matching 8 bases. V trimming: 6 bases; J trimming: 3 bases; junction bases outside the gene matches: 17. CDR1 and CDR2 (germline): DFQATT, SNEGSKA (reference sequence). The CDR3 is made up of 17 amino acids. CDR3 amino acids: CSAPPGLGSELTDTQYF. DNA of the CDR3: TGCAGTGCACCTCCGGGACTAGGGTCCGAGTTGACAGATACGCAGTATTTT.

The chain is built from TRBV10-3 and TRBJ1-5; TRBD1 agrees at 9 bases. Looked up from germline, CDR1 is ENHRY and CDR2 is SYGVKD. The CDR3 loop spans 16 amino acids. V was clipped by 4 bases and J by 6 bases; unmatched bases: 10. The CDR3 region is CAISARTGTGFQPQHF. CDR3 nucleotide sequence: TGTGCCATCAGTGCCCGAACCGGGACAGGGTTTCAGCCCCAGCATTTT.

This clonotype was observed a handful of times. CDR3 loop: CASSFLPNSGPTKYTGELFF. DNA for the CDR3: TGTGCCAGCAGCTTTCTACCCAATTCGGGACCGACCAAATACACCGGGGAGCTGTTTTTT. This chain links TRBV12-1 with TRBJ2-2; TRBD1 is taken as the D call from the table, unchecked against the DNA. TRBV12-1 is a pseudogene locus. The CDR3 spans 20 residues.

The chain has TRBV20-1 and TRBJ2-7; 8 nucleotides agree with TRBD1. CDR1 and CDR2 from the germline V gene are DFQATT and SNEGSKA (reference sequence). V lost 6 bases, J lost 4 bases, and 5 bases stayed unmatched. The CDR3 has 12 residues. The CDR3, as DNA: TGCAGTGCGAGCAGGGGGCTTTACGAGCAGTACTTC. It is translated as CSASRGLYEQYF.

The chain recombines TRBV2 with TRBJ1-2, with TRBD1 matching 7 bases. Germline CDR1 is SNHLY and CDR2 is FYNNEI. The CDR3 is made up of 16 amino acids. Trimming took 5 bases from V and 8 from J; bases not matched to a gene: 17. Here the CDR3 DNA reads TGTGCCAGCAGTCTCCTACAGGGGAGCTACTATGAGGGCTACACCTTC. Amino acids: CASSLLQGSYYEGYTF.

The chain recombines TRBV9 with TRBJ1-2, with no clear D. The germline CDR1 and CDR2 sequences are SGDLS and YYNGEE. V was pared by 0 bases and J by 1 base, with 7 bases between. This CDR3 is 14 amino acids long. The CDR3 nucleotides read TGTGCCAGCAGCGTAGATGCCAGTAACTATGGCTACACCTTC. Protein: CASSVDASNYGYTF.

The rearrangement joins TRBV2 to TRBJ1-2; D is possibly TRBD1 (5 bases). V gave up 0 bases and J gave up 4 bases, with 12 bases separating them. CDR3 length: 15 amino acids. Germline assignment: CDR1 SNHLY and CDR2 FYNNEI. The CDR3 DNA is TGTGCCAGCAGTGAAGCGATTACAGGTCTCTATGGCTACACCTTC. Protein product: CASSEAITGLYGYTF.

This clonotype occurred a few times. The chain couples TRBV20-1 to TRBJ2-1, with D tentatively TRBD2 (5 bases). This CDR3 is built from 16 residues. The germline CDR1 and CDR2 sequences are DFQATT and SNEGSKA (reference sequence). Trimming removed 3 bases from V and 8 bases from J, with 23 bases in between. This CDR3 is CSARSPTRALIYEQFF. In nucleotides, the CDR3 is TGCAGTGCTAGGTCCCCAACTAGAGCCCTCATCTATGAGCAGTTCTTC.

This chain links TRBV6-2 or TRBV6-3 with TRBJ2-2; unclear D gene. V was trimmed by 6 bases and J by 5 bases, leaving 10 bases between them. The CDR3 is 13 residues long. In germline, CDR1 is MNHEY, CDR2 SVGEGT. CDR3: CASSQARTGELFF. The CDR3 bases are TGTGCCAGCAGCCAGGCCCGGACCGGGGAGCTGTTTTTT.

The chain couples TRBV5-1 to TRBJ2-7, with 10 nucleotides matching TRBD1. Germline loops: CDR1 SGHRS, CDR2 YFSETQ. The CDR3 contains 13 residues. Unmatched junction bases numbered 4, after V lost 0 bases and J lost 10 bases. As DNA, the CDR3 is TGCGCCAGCAGCTTGGGACAGGGGGCCGGACAGTACTTC. This codes for CASSLGQGAGQYF.

V gene TRBV7-6 combines with J gene TRBJ2-7; 7 bases are a match to TRBD2. CDR1 is SGHVS and CDR2 is FNYEAQ in the germline V gene. The junction had 3 bases not matched to a gene; V was cut back by 1 base and J by 0 bases. CDR3 length: 15 amino acids. CDR3 residues: CASSLEAGASYEQYF. The CDR3 nucleotides are TGTGCCAGCAGCTTAGAGGCGGGAGCCTCCTACGAGCAGTACTTC.

This clonotype has a single count. V usage is TRBV20-1 and J usage is TRBJ2-7, with 10 bases matching TRBD1. The CDR3 runs 14 residues. Trimming took 5 bases from V and 3 from J; bases not matched to a gene: 7. Germline-derived CDR1 and CDR2 are DFQATT and SNEGSKA (reference sequence). The CDR3: CSAGKGTGVYEQYF. In nucleotides, the CDR3 is TGCAGTGCTGGCAAGGGGACAGGGGTCTACGAGCAGTACTTC.

The table lists this clonotype with a few counts. CDR3 amino acids: CASSSGPGGTGNTIYF. The CDR3 DNA reads as TGTGCCAGCAGCTCGGGACCAGGGGGCACTGGAAACACCATATATTTT. The J gene is TRBJ1-3, the V gene TRBV7-2; 8 nucleotides line up with TRBD1. V trimming: 4 bases; J trimming: 2 bases; junction bases outside the gene matches: 7. CDR3 length: 16 residues. The germline V gene has CDR1 SGHTA and CDR2 FQGNSA. The full variable domain, in which reference TRBV7-2 and TRBJ1-3 provide the parts outside the CDR3, is GAGVSQSPSNKVTEKGKDVELRCDPISGHTALYWYRQSLGQGLEFLIYFQGNSAPDKSGLPSDRFSAERTGGSVSTLTIQRTQQEDSAVYLCASSSGPGGTGNTIYFGEGSWLTVV.

This clonotype was observed once. The CDR3 DNA sequence: TGCGCCAGCAGCTTGGATCCGGGTAGCCACGAGCAGTACTTC. This encodes CASSLDPGSHEQYF. V usage is TRBV5-1 and J usage is TRBJ2-7; D unresolved. The CDR3 consists of 14 residues. V was pared by 0 bases and J by 5 bases, with 12 bases between. Germline CDR1 SGHRS, CDR2 YFSETQ.

This clonotype was seen a handful of times. The chain employs TRBV4-1 and TRBJ1-1; perhaps TRBD1 as D (5 bases). The CDR3 sequence is 14 residues long. The germline CDR1 and CDR2 sequences are MGHRA and YSYEKL. With 4 bases removed from V and 4 bases from J, the gap between germline ends came to 13 bases. The CDR3 is CASSLSVRGTEAFF. DNA of the CDR3: TGCGCCAGCAGCCTTTCGGTGAGGGGCACTGAAGCTTTCTTT.

The chain is built from TRBV2 and TRBJ2-2; 8 bases are shared with TRBD1. In germline, CDR1 is SNHLY, CDR2 FYNNEI. This CDR3 has 15 residues. V gave up 5 bases and J gave up 5 bases; unmatched junction bases: 7. The CDR3: CASSWTGLGTGELFF. The DNA for the CDR3 is TGTGCCAGCAGTTGGACAGGGTTAGGAACCGGGGAGCTGTTTTTT. The full variable domain, completed using reference TRBV2 and TRBJ2-2, is EPEVTQTPSHQVTQMGQEVILRCVPISNHLYFYWYRQILGQKVEFLVSFYNNEISEKSEIFDDQFSVERPDGSNFTLKIRSTKLEDSAMYFCASSWTGLGTGELFFGEGSRLTVL.

The gene calls are TRBV20-1 and TRBJ1-6; perhaps TRBD1 as D (5 bases). The V gene lost 0 bases and the J gene lost 7 bases, with 13 bases spanning the gap. The germline V gene has CDR1 DFQATT and CDR2 SNEGSKA (reference sequence). The CDR3 has 15 residues. The CDR3 nucleotides are TGCAGTGCTAGAGATCGGGGCGGAGGGAATTCACCCCTCCACTTT. Residues: CSARDRGGGNSPLHF.

This clonotype turned up a few times. The CDR3 protein is CASSYEPGPAGDEQFF. The CDR3 DNA follows: TGTGCCAGCAGTTACGAACCAGGACCTGCGGGCGATGAGCAGTTCTTC. This sequence joins TRBV6-5 and TRBJ2-1; the D gene is possibly TRBD2 (5 bases). The CDR3 has 16 residues. From germline, CDR1 is MNHEY and CDR2 SVGAGI. Trimming took 2 bases from V and 8 from J, leaving 19 bases between them.